The T cell receptor beta chain described here comes from a study of blood T cells in healthy people across ages. Germline values: CDR1 SEHNR, CDR2 FQNEAQ (reference sequence). V gave up 5 bases and J gave up 4 bases, with 14 bases separating them. The CDR3 has 14 residues. A sample-barcoded 5' primer and a J-beta primer mix were used in a second PCR of roughly 7 to 12 cycles. TCRdb re-called the 5' RACE reads with MiXCR, one entry per CDR3 protein. Of about 930,000 distinct CDR3 sequences listed, around 29% are singletons. The table lists this clonotype with many counts. This sample was also put to use in a study of T cells of mothers and their children.

The sample taken for sequencing was blood. This sequence was found in a middle-aged woman in good health. The J gene is TRBJ2-5, the V gene TRBV7-9; D is perhaps TRBD1 or TRBD2 (5 bases each). DNA of the CDR3: TGTGCCAGCAGCCCCCAATGGGGACCAGAGACCCAGTACTTC. Translation: CASSPQWGPETQYF.